The entry below gives a single T cell receptor (beta chain) sequence along with its context. TCRdb's copy holds only in-frame clones and misses some; the assay was immunoSEQ multiplex PCR. The data hold 110,000 or so clones, with 90% to 95% observed a single time. Looked up from germline, CDR1 is SGHAT and CDR2 is FQNNGV. V lost 5 bases to trimming and J lost 10 bases; unmatched junction nucleotides: 6. This CDR3 has 13 amino acids. The data are from a study of T cells after somatic rescue of genetic block. The rearrangement uses TRBV11-2 and TRBJ1-4, with 8 bases aligning to TRBD1. The source is a woman under 30. The specimen sequenced was peripheral blood mononuclear cells (PBMCs). The CDR3 sequence: CASSMDRESKLFF. CDR3 nucleotide sequence: TGTGCCAGCAGCATGGACAGGGAATCAAAACTGTTTTTT. Combining the CDR3 with reference TRBV11-2 and TRBJ1-4 gives the whole variable domain EAGVAQSPRYKIIEKRQSVAFWCNPISGHATLYWYQQILGQGPKLLIQFQNNGVVDDSQLPKDRFSAERLKGVDSTLKIQPAKLEDSAVYLCASSMDRESKLFFGSGTQLSVL.